The 21 T cell receptor beta chains in this list originate from one sample, sequenced in a study of cytomegalovirus exposure and HLA in healthy donors. The primer mix had 60 Vbeta and 13 Jbeta primers. Profiled with immunoSEQ multiplex PCR; TCRdb holds only in-frame clones, not every one. There are 75,000 to 100,000 clones in the sample, with 1.4% to 1.5% held by the top ten. Sequenced input: PBMCs. These receptors came from a woman aged 60 to 75 in good health and CMV-seronegative.

V usage is TRBV28 and J usage is TRBJ2-3; the match to TRBD2 covers 8 bases. The CDR3 sequence is 16 residues long. The ends lost 2 bases at V and 3 bases at J; junction bases unmatched: 7. The germline gives CDR1 MDHEN, CDR2 SYDVKM. The CDR3 nucleotides read TGTGCCAGCAGTTTAAGGCCAGCGGGAGAGACAGATACGCAGTATTTT. It specifies CASSLRPAGETDTQYF. Full variable domain (rest looked up from reference TRBV28 and TRBJ2-3): DVKVTQSSRYLVKRTGEKVFLECVQDMDHENMFWYRQDPGLGLRLIYFSYDVKMKEKGDIPEGYSVSREKKERFSLILESASTNQTSMYLCASSLRPAGETDTQYFGPGTRLTVL.

The rearrangement links TRBV28 to TRBJ1-2; TRBD1 is a possible D gene (5 bases). Germline V lookup: CDR1 MDHEN, CDR2 SYDVKM. The CDR3 length is 13 residues. Trimming pared 2 bases from V and 7 bases from J, leaving 11 bases between. Written as DNA, the CDR3 is TGTGCCAGCAGTTTAGTGGGACTCGGTGGCTACACCTTC. Translated: CASSLVGLGGYTF.

This sequence joins TRBV2 and TRBJ1-3; the D is unclear. V was trimmed by 1 base and J by 0 bases, leaving 7 bases between them. There are 15 residues in the CDR3. Germline CDR1 is SNHLY and CDR2 is FYNNEI. The CDR3 sequence is CASSEEIYSGNTIYF. CDR3 in DNA: TGTGCCAGCAGTGAAGAAATTTACTCTGGAAACACCATATATTTT.

This chain joins TRBV5-5 and TRBJ1-2, with D perhaps TRBD1 (5 bases). The CDR3 has 15 amino acids. Germline V gene sequence: CDR1 SGHKS, CDR2 YYEKEE (reference sequence). Deletions cut 6 bases from V and 2 bases from J, with 17 bases between. CDR3 in amino acids: CASTPVSGGNYGYTF. The DNA for the CDR3 is TGTGCCAGCACTCCCGTATCCGGGGGGAACTATGGCTACACCTTC.

V is TRBV7-8 and J is TRBJ1-2; 9 nucleotides line up with TRBD1. The CDR3 is 15 amino acids. Germline V gene data show CDR1 as SGHVS and CDR2 as FQNEAQ. V lost 8 bases and J lost 0; bases outside the gene matches: 7. DNA for the CDR3: TGTGCCAGCGTAGCCGGGACAGGGTCTAACTATGGCTACACCTTC. Protein sequence: CASVAGTGSNYGYTF. Combining the CDR3 with reference TRBV7-8 and TRBJ1-2 gives the whole variable domain GAGVSQSPRYKVAKRGQDVALRCDPISGHVSLFWYQQALGQGPEFLTYFQNEAQLDKSGLPSDRFFAERPEGSVSTLKIQRTQQEDSAVYLCASVAGTGSNYGYTFGSGTRLTVV.

V usage is TRBV4-2 and J usage is TRBJ2-5; D is possibly TRBD2 (6 bases). CDR3 length: 14 amino acids. The V end was cut by 2 bases, the J end by 5 bases, with 12 bases between. The V gene's germline CDR1 is LGHNA and CDR2 YNFKEQ. CDR3: CASSQMSSGETQYF. The CDR3 region has the DNA TGTGCCAGCAGCCAAATGTCGAGCGGGGAGACCCAGTACTTC.

The V gene is TRBV11-1, the J gene TRBJ2-5; D unclear. The closer fit of TRBJ2-7 to the DNA end suggests the J call may be wrong. Germline assignment: CDR1 SGHAT and CDR2 FQDESV (reference sequence). This CDR3 contains 12 residues. CDR3 sequence: CASSQTEYEQYF. Here the CDR3 DNA reads TGTGCCAGCAGCCAGACGGAGTACGAGCAGTACTTC.

The chain couples TRBV19 to TRBJ1-5; no clear D. Trimming stripped 6 bases from V and 12 bases from J, with 15 bases between. Germline V gene data show CDR1 as LNHDA and CDR2 as SQIVND (reference sequence). The CDR3 consists of 12 residues. CDR3 sequence reads: CASSTLRRLQHF. CDR3 DNA: TGTGCCAGTAGCACGCTACGAAGACTCCAGCATTTT.

The genes are TRBV28 and TRBJ2-7; 8 nucleotides line up with TRBD1. CDR3 size: 16 residues. The trim removed 7 bases at V and 4 bases at J, leaving 15 bases unmatched. Germline-derived CDR1 and CDR2 are MDHEN and SYDVKM. This CDR3 is CASKPPRGTGLYEQYF. The CDR3 DNA reads TGTGCCAGCAAACCCCCCCGCGGGACAGGATTGTACGAGCAGTACTTC. The whole variable domain, filled in from reference TRBV28 and TRBJ2-7, reads DVKVTQSSRYLVKRTGEKVFLECVQDMDHENMFWYRQDPGLGLRLIYFSYDVKMKEKGDIPEGYSVSREKKERFSLILESASTNQTSMYLCASKPPRGTGLYEQYFGPGTRLTVT.

This rearrangement joins TRBV19 to TRBJ2-4, with D perhaps TRBD1 (5 bases). The V end was cut by 3 bases, the J end by 0 bases, with 15 bases between. CDR1 LNHDA and CDR2 SQIVND come from the germline V gene (reference sequence). The CDR3 consists of 17 residues. CDR3 sequence (DNA): TGTGCCAGTAGTATGCGAGGCAGGGTACTAGCCAAAAACATTCAGTACTTC. Amino acids: CASSMRGRVLAKNIQYF.

The chain carries TRBV7-9 and TRBJ1-2; tentative D call: TRBD1 (6 bases). Germline lookup yields CDR1 SEHNR and CDR2 FQNEAQ (reference sequence). Trimming pared 4 bases from V and 8 bases from J, leaving 14 bases between. This CDR3 region has 13 residues. CDR3 bases: TGTGCCAGCAGCTCCGGGACACCGAACGGCTACACCTTC. Translating gives CASSSGTPNGYTF.

As concerns this clone: One end of the junction is discordant with germline, which a read error may explain. The chain joins TRBV11-2 to TRBJ2-1, with a weak D call TRBD1 (6 bases). The CDR3 sequence is 11 residues long. Germline lookup yields CDR1 SGHAT and CDR2 FQNNGV. CDR3 sequence: CASSFGQNLLF. The CDR3 bases are TGTGCCAGCAGCTTCGGACAGAATCTGCTCTTC. Supplemented by reference TRBV11-2 and TRBJ2-1, the full variable domain reads EAGVAQSPRYKIIEKRQSVAFWCNPISGHATLYWYQQILGQGPKLLIQFQNNGVVDDSQLPKDRFSAERLKGVDSTLKIQPAKLEDSAVYLCASSFGQNLLFGPGTRLTVL.

V gene TRBV4-3 combines with J gene TRBJ2-1; weak D call: TRBD2 (5 bases). The CDR3 covers 14 residues. CDR1 and CDR2 (germline): LGHNA, YSLEER. Trimming removed 4 bases at V and 7 bases at J, with 14 bases between. CDR3 nucleotides: TGCGCCAGCAGCCGCGCGGATAGCGAAAATGAGCAGTTCTTC. Translated, it gives CASSRADSENEQFF.

The V and J genes are TRBV19 and TRBJ1-2, with unresolved D. The CDR3 loop spans 16 amino acids. Germline V gene sequence: CDR1 LNHDA, CDR2 SQIVND (reference sequence). V dropped 0 bases and J dropped 7 bases, with 18 bases sitting between them. The CDR3 DNA reads TGTGCCAGTAGTATAGATGGTGGAGGGCCTATGGCTGGCTACACCTTC. It translates to CASSIDGGGPMAGYTF.

CDR3 region: CASRTSGRGVNEQFF. In DNA form, the CDR3 reads TGTGCCAGCAGGACTAGCGGGAGGGGCGTGAATGAGCAGTTCTTC. This rearrangement joins TRBV28 to TRBJ2-1; 14 bases are a match to TRBD2. CDR3 length equals 15 residues. Trimming took 6 bases from V and 7 from J; bases not matched to a gene: 5. In germline, CDR1 is MDHEN, CDR2 SYDVKM.

The V call is TRBV9, the J call TRBJ1-1, with 7 bases matching TRBD1. J was trimmed by 4 bases and V by 0 bases; bases with no gene match: 9. The CDR3 loop spans 16 amino acids. Germline V gene sequence: CDR1 SGDLS, CDR2 YYNGEE. CDR3 sequence: CASSVAPAGGGTEAFF. The CDR3 nucleotides are TGTGCCAGCAGCGTAGCTCCGGCAGGGGGAGGCACTGAAGCTTTCTTT.

The CDR3 loop reads CASSLVGEVTDTQYF. Written as DNA, the CDR3 is TGTGCCAGCAGCTTAGTGGGAGAGGTCACAGATACGCAGTATTTT. The J gene is TRBJ2-3, the V gene TRBV11-2; the D gene is possibly TRBD2 (5 bases). The CDR3 contains 15 residues. Trimming stripped 1 base from V and 2 bases from J, with 10 bases between. In germline, CDR1 is SGHAT, CDR2 FQNNGV.

The chain employs TRBV27 and TRBJ2-1, with 13 nucleotides matching TRBD2. The CDR3 runs to 15 residues. Germline loops: CDR1 MNHEY, CDR2 SMNVEV (reference sequence). V gave up 7 bases and J gave up 1 base; unmatched junction bases: 1. CDR3 nucleotides: TGTGCCAGCACGGGACTAGCGGGGTCCTACAATGAGCAGTTCTTC. It specifies CASTGLAGSYNEQFF.

The J gene is TRBJ2-5, the V gene TRBV28, with D perhaps TRBD1 (6 bases). The CDR3 is 15 amino acids. With 4 bases removed from V and 5 bases from J, the gap between germline ends came to 17 bases. In germline, CDR1 is MDHEN, CDR2 SYDVKM. The CDR3 loop reads CASSSPQGRIETQYF. CDR3 sequence (DNA): TGTGCCAGCAGTTCCCCCCAGGGGCGGATCGAGACCCAGTACTTC.

This chain links TRBV11-2 with TRBJ2-7, with D unresolved. Trimming cost V 0 bases and J 0 bases, with 9 bases left between them. The CDR3 is 15 amino acids. CDR1 and CDR2 (germline): SGHAT, FQNNGV. DNA for the CDR3: TGTGCCAGCAGCTTAGATCTTTCTAGCTCCTACGAGCAGTACTTC. This encodes CASSLDLSSSYEQYF.

The V gene is TRBV28, the J gene TRBJ2-3, with D tentatively TRBD2 (6 bases). The CDR3 has 17 amino acids. Germline V CDR1 and CDR2: MDHEN, SYDVKM. The ends were cut back, 8 bases at V and 0 bases at J, with 21 bases in the middle. The CDR3 region is CASGIPGGASSTDTQYF. In nucleotides, the CDR3 is TGTGCCAGCGGCATCCCAGGCGGGGCCTCTAGCACAGATACGCAGTATTTT.